The 17 T cell receptor beta chains in this list originate from one sample, sequenced in a study of Ad26.COV2.S vaccination and SARS-CoV-2 variants (dated by TCRdb to the early 2020s). Library preparation was by the immunoSEQ multiplex PCR assay. Imported from immuneACCESS, the table was reduced by TCRdb to in-frame sequences with V and J called. These copies leave out some clones; in studies compared against another copy, an unresolved V gene accounts for under half, and the cause of the remainder is not known. The sample has about 680,000 clones on record, more than 70% of them singletons. The top ten clonotypes cover nearly 1.5% of the sample. In the paper's terms, the treatment or condition label means: some 20 received Ad26.COV2.S at low or high dose, single or two shots; several received placebo; per-sample allocation not given. Repertoires of vaccine and placebo recipients were sequenced from samples collected on day 63 after the first injection.

Specimen: peripheral blood, collected in a trial of Ad26.COV2.S vaccine versus placebo. These receptors came from a person between 18 and 59 years old who received the Ad26.COV2.S COVID-19 vaccine or a placebo.

This chain links TRBV12-3 or TRBV12-4 with TRBJ2-7; D remains ambiguous. The CDR3 is 13 residues long. The V gene lost 3 bases and the J gene lost 5 bases, with 11 bases spanning the gap. As DNA, the CDR3 is TGTGCCAGCAGTTTGCTAGTAGGTAACGAGCAGTACTTC. Protein product: CASSLLVGNEQYF.

The chain has TRBV6-6 and TRBJ1-5; 9 bases are a match to TRBD1. Trimming removed 7 bases from V and 6 bases from J; junction bases left unmatched: 13. This CDR3 is built from 16 residues. CDR1 and CDR2 from the germline V gene are MNHNY and SVGAGI (reference sequence). The CDR3: CASKGPTGTGFQPQHF. The CDR3 nucleotides read TGTGCCAGCAAGGGGCCCACCGGGACAGGGTTTCAGCCCCAGCATTTT.

The rearrangement links TRBV7-8 to TRBJ2-7; D gene ambiguous. CDR1 SGHVS and CDR2 FQNEAQ come from the germline V gene. The CDR3 is 15 amino acids. The germline V and J ends were trimmed by 5 bases and 3 bases, with 17 bases remaining between them. The CDR3, as DNA: TGTGCCAGCAGCCCCAAGGAGAAGTTGGGCTACGAGCAGTACTTC. It specifies CASSPKEKLGYEQYF.

The chain is built from TRBV24-1 and TRBJ2-7; TRBD2 matches 8 bases. V was clipped by 1 base and J by 1 base; unmatched bases: 2. This CDR3 has 15 amino acids. Germline-derived CDR1 and CDR2 are KGHDR and SFDVKD. The CDR3 here is CATSDFREGSYEQYF. CDR3 sequence (DNA): TGTGCCACCAGTGATTTCCGGGAGGGATCCTACGAGCAGTACTTC.

The V and J genes are TRBV2 and TRBJ2-3; possibly TRBD1 or TRBD2 for D (5 bases each). CDR1 and CDR2 from the germline V gene are SNHLY and FYNNEI. The V end lost 8 bases, the J end lost 2 bases, and 14 bases lay between the germline ends. The CDR3 spans 14 residues. The DNA of the CDR3 is TGTGCCAGCTCAAGGGACGGTCACACAGATACGCAGTATTTT. This gives the protein CASSRDGHTDTQYF.

DNA for the CDR3: TGCGCCAGCAGCCAAGCTGGGACCTACAATGAGCAGTTCTTC. Amino acids: CASSQAGTYNEQFF. The gene calls are TRBV4-1 and TRBJ2-1; D remains ambiguous. The CDR3 sequence is 14 residues long. Trimming took off 1 base at V and 2 bases at J, with 6 bases between the two ends. Germline CDR1 and CDR2: MGHRA and YSYEKL.

V gene TRBV9 combines with J gene TRBJ1-2; tentatively, D is TRBD1 (5 bases). Germline lookup yields CDR1 SGDLS and CDR2 YYNGEE. V lost 3 bases and J 0 bases, leaving 12 bases between the germline ends. This CDR3 is built from 15 residues. CDR3 DNA sequence: TGTGCCAGCAGCGCCCGGGACGACGCTAACTATGGCTACACCTTC. Protein: CASSARDDANYGYTF.

Regarding this clone: This sample includes further DNA sequences coding for the same CDR3. The gene calls are TRBV6-5 and TRBJ1-1; D gene unclear. The CDR3 is 11 amino acids. Germline V gives CDR1 MNHEY, CDR2 SVGAGI. Trimming cost V 6 bases and J 2 bases, with 4 bases left between them. Written as DNA, the CDR3 is TGTGCCAGCAGGGCTAACACTGAAGCTTTCTTT. This translates into CASRANTEAFF.

This chain uses TRBV6-6 with TRBJ2-3; D possibly matches TRBD1 or TRBD2 (5 bases each). Germline V gene sequence: CDR1 MNHNY, CDR2 SVGAGI (reference sequence). The length of the CDR3 is 16 residues. The V end lost 6 bases, the J end lost 0 bases, and 16 bases lay between the germline ends. CDR3 sequence: CASSQSGTGSTDTQYF. The CDR3 coding sequence is TGTGCCAGCAGCCAATCCGGGACCGGGAGCACAGATACGCAGTATTTT.

The V gene is TRBV27, the J gene TRBJ2-1; 13 nucleotides match TRBD2. The CDR3 covers 15 residues. With V trimmed by 6 bases and J by 8 bases, 7 bases remained unmatched. Germline CDR1 reads MNHEY; CDR2 reads SMNVEV (reference sequence). CDR3 DNA sequence: TGTGCCAGCAGCCGGACTAGCGGGAGTTTCTATGAGCAGTTCTTC. The encoded protein is CASSRTSGSFYEQFF.

This chain links TRBV27 with TRBJ2-7; tentatively, D is TRBD2 (6 bases). V was shortened by 2 bases and J by 0 bases, with 11 bases between the two germline ends. Germline loops: CDR1 MNHEY, CDR2 SMNVEV (reference sequence). The length of the CDR3 is 15 residues. The CDR3 sequence is CASSLGGGSSYEQYF. The CDR3 DNA reads TGTGCCAGCAGTTTAGGGGGAGGAAGCTCCTACGAGCAGTACTTC.

The chain is built from TRBV30 and TRBJ2-1; 12 bases align to TRBD2. Trimming cost V 5 bases and J 3 bases; bases outside gene matches: 8. The germline V gene has CDR1 GTSNPN and CDR2 SVGIG (reference sequence). This CDR3 has 16 amino acids. The CDR3 coding sequence is TGTGCCTGGGGACTAGCGGGACTTTCCTTCTACAATGAGCAGTTCTTC. It codes for CAWGLAGLSFYNEQFF.

CDR3 protein: CASSPRTSGSSLDTGELFF. CDR3 DNA sequence: TGCGCCAGCAGCCCCCGGACTAGCGGGAGTAGTTTGGACACCGGGGAGCTGTTTTTT. The V gene is TRBV5-1, the J gene TRBJ2-2, with 13 bases identical to TRBD2. Germline V gives CDR1 SGHRS, CDR2 YFSETQ. The CDR3 has 19 amino acids. With V trimmed by 4 bases and J by 3 bases, 12 bases remained unmatched.

The J gene is TRBJ2-5, the V gene TRBV6-5; D may be TRBD2 (6 bases). Germline assignment: CDR1 MNHEY and CDR2 SVGAGI. The CDR3 runs 15 residues. Trimming took off 4 bases at V and 5 bases at J, with 17 bases between the two ends. The CDR3 protein is CASSLGRGLGETQYF. CDR3 DNA sequence: TGTGCCAGCAGTTTGGGCCGGGGACTTGGGGAGACCCAGTACTTC.

This chain uses TRBV10-3 with TRBJ1-2, with 7 bases that match TRBD1. Per the germline V gene, CDR1 is ENHRY and CDR2 is SYGVKD. This CDR3 has 14 amino acids. The V segment lost 4 bases and the J segment 7 bases; nucleotides outside the gene matches: 9. Here the CDR3 DNA reads TGTGCCATCAGTGGAGCCCCAGGGGGTAGTGGCTACACCTTC. Its protein product is CAISGAPGGSGYTF.

V usage is TRBV10-3 and J usage is TRBJ2-2, with 15 bases identical to TRBD2. V lost 6 bases to trimming and J lost 4 bases; unmatched junction nucleotides: 6. Per germline, CDR1 ENHRY and CDR2 SYGVKD. The CDR3 sequence is 17 residues long. The CDR3 region is CAISLGTSGRITGELFF. The CDR3 region has the DNA TGTGCCATCAGCCTCGGGACTAGCGGGAGGATCACCGGGGAGCTGTTTTTT.

The CDR3 protein is CASSPRTGSNEKLFF. CDR3 nucleotide sequence: TGTGCCAGCAGCCCCAGGACAGGATCTAATGAAAAACTGTTTTTT. The chain links TRBV7-2 to TRBJ1-4; 7 positions agree with TRBD1. With V trimmed by 5 bases and J by 3 bases, 6 bases remained unmatched. This CDR3 spans 15 amino acids. The V gene's germline CDR1 is SGHTA and CDR2 FQGNSA.